Detailed here is one T cell receptor (beta chain). Its specificity is unknown. This sample was taken from a study of cytomegalovirus exposure and HLA in healthy donors. Study findings and constraints: Subsequent analysis found a tendency for first-cohort TCR clusters to co-occur within the approximately 130 validation repertoires.

Here immunoSEQ multiplex PCR was the method, and the copy in TCRdb shows in-frame clones only, minus some. The table has 150,000 or so clones, 85% to 90% seen once. Trimming took 1 base from V and 9 from J; bases not matched to a gene: 13. The CDR3 runs to 16 residues. CDR1 is SGHNT and CDR2 is YYREEE in the germline V gene (reference sequence). This receptor was identified in a human donor in good health. Sequencing was performed on PBMCs. This chain links TRBV5-4 with TRBJ2-1, with 7 bases fitting TRBD2. The CDR3 sequence is CASSLRSGGRVSEQFF. The CDR3 nucleotides are TGTGCCAGCAGCTTGCGGTCCGGCGGGAGAGTGAGTGAGCAGTTCTTC.